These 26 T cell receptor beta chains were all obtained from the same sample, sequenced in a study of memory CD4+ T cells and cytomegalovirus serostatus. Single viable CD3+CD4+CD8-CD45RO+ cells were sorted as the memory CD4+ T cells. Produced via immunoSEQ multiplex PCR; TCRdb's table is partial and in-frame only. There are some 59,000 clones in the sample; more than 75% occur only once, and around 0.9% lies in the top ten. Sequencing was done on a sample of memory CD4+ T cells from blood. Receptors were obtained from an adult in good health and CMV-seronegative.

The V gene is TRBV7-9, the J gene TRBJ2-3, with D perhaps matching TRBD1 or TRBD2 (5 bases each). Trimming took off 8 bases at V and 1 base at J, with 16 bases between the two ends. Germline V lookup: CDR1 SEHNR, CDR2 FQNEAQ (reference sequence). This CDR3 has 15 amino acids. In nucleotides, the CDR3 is TGTGCCAGCTCATATTGGGGGACCCGCACAGATACGCAGTATTTT. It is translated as CASSYWGTRTDTQYF.

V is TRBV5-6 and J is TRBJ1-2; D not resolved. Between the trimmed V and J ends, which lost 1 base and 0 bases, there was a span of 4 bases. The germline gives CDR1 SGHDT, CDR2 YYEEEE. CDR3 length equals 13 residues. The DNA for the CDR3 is TGTGCCAGCAGCTTGAAGGCTAACTATGGCTACACCTTC. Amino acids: CASSLKANYGYTF.

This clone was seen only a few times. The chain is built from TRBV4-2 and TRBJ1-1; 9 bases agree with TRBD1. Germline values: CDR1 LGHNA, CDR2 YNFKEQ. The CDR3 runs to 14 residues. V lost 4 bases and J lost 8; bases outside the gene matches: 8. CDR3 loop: CASSPGTGRYEAFF. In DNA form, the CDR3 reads TGTGCCAGCAGCCCAGGGACAGGGAGGTACGAAGCTTTCTTT.

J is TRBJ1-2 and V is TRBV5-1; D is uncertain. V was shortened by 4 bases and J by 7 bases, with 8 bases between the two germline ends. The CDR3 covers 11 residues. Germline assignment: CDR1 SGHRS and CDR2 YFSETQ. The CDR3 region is CASSPGRGYTF. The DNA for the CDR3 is TGCGCCAGCAGCCCGGGTCGTGGCTACACCTTC.

DNA of the CDR3: TGTGCCAGCACAGGCGGCTATGGCTACACCTTC. This gives the protein CASTGGYGYTF. This sequence joins TRBV28 and TRBJ1-2, with D unresolved. Germline CDR1 MDHEN, CDR2 SYDVKM. The CDR3 is made up of 11 amino acids. V was cut by 7 bases and J by 4 bases, with 7 bases left in between.

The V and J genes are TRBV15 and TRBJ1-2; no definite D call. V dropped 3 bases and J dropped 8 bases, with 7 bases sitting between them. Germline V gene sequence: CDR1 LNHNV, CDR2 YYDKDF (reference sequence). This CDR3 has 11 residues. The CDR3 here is CATSSVTGYTF. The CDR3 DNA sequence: TGTGCCACCAGCAGTGTTACAGGCTACACCTTC. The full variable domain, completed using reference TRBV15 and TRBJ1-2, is DAMVIQNPRYQVTQFGKPVTLSCSQTLNHNVMYWYQQKSSQAPKLLFHYYDKDFNNEADTPDNFQSRRPNTSFCFLDIRSPGLGDTAMYLCATSSVTGYTFGSGTRLTVV.

The CDR3 bases are TGCGCCAGCAGCTTGGAGGCTACTCGATCCTACAATGAGCAGTTCTTC. Residues: CASSLEATRSYNEQFF. This chain uses TRBV5-1 with TRBJ2-1; D unclear. This CDR3 contains 16 residues. The V and J ends lost 0 bases and 1 base respectively, with 11 bases between them. CDR1 and CDR2 (germline): SGHRS, YFSETQ.

CDR3 protein: CASSQGTRGGADTQYF. The CDR3 bases are TGCGCCAGCAGCCAAGGGACGAGAGGAGGAGCAGATACGCAGTATTTT. This chain links TRBV5-1 with TRBJ2-3; D is tentatively TRBD1 or TRBD2 (5 bases each). Trimming removed 4 bases at V and 4 bases at J, with 19 bases between. Per the germline V gene, CDR1 is SGHRS and CDR2 is YFSETQ. The CDR3 is 16 residues long. Complete variable domain (other parts from reference TRBV5-1 and TRBJ2-3): KAGVTQTPRYLIKTRGQQVTLSCSPISGHRSVSWYQQTPGQGLQFLFEYFSETQRNKGNFPGRFSGRQFSNSRSEMNVSTLELGDSALYLCASSQGTRGGADTQYFGPGTRLTVL.

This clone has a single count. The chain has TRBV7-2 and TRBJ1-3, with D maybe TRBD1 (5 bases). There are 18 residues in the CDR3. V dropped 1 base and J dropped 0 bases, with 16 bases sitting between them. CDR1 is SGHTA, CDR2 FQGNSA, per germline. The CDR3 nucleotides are TGTGCCAGCAGCTTAGATAGGGGACTCCTTACCTCTGGAAACACCATATATTTT. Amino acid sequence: CASSLDRGLLTSGNTIYF.

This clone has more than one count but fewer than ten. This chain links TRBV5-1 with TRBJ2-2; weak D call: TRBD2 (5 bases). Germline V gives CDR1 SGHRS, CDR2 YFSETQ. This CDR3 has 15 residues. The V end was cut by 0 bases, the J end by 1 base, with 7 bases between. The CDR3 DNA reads TGCGCCAGCAGCTTGGTTCGGGAGAACACCGGGGAGCTGTTTTTT. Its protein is CASSLVRENTGELFF.

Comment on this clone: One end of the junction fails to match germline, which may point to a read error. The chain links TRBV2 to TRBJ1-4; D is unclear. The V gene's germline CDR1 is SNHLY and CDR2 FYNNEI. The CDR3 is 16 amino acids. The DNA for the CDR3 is TGTGCCAGCAATGAAAAGGGCCCTGCAACTAATGAAAAACTGTTTTTT. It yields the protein CASNEKGPATNEKLFF.

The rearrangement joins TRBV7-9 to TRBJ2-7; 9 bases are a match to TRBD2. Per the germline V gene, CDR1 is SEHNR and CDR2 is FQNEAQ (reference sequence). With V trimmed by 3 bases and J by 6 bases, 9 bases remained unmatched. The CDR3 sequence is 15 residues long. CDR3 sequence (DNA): TGTGCCAGCAGCTTCGGCGGGGGGGGATTAAGCGAGCAGTACTTC. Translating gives CASSFGGGGLSEQYF.

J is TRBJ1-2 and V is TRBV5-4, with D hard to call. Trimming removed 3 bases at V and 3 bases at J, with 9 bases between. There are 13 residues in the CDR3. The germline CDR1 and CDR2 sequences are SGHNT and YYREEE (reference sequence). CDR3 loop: CASSSTGDYGYTF. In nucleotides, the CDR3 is TGTGCCAGCAGCTCAACGGGAGACTATGGCTACACCTTC.

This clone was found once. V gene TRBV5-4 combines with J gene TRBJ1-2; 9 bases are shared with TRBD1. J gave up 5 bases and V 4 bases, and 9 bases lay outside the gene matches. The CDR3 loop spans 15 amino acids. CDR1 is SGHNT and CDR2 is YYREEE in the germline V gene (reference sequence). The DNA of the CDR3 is TGTGCCAGCAGCAGGACAGGGGCCGAACGGTATGGCTACACCTTC. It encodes CASSRTGAERYGYTF.

The CDR3 DNA sequence: TGTGCCTGGAGTGTGAGAGGTGGCCAGCCCCAGCATTTT. Translation: CAWSVRGGQPQHF. The V call is TRBV30, the J call TRBJ1-5, with D unclear. This CDR3 is built from 13 residues. With 0 bases removed from V and 7 bases from J, the gap between germline ends came to 10 bases. Per germline, CDR1 GTSNPN and CDR2 SVGIG (reference sequence).

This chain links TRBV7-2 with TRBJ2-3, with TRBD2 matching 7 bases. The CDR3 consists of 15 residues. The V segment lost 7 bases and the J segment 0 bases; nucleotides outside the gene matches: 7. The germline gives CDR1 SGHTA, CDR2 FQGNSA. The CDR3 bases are TGTGCCAGCACTATTATGGGGGGGAGCACAGATACGCAGTATTTT. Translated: CASTIMGGSTDTQYF.

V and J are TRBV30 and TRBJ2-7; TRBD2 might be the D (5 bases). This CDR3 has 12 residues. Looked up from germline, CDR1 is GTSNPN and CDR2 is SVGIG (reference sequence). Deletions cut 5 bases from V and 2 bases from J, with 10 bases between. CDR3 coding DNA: TGTGCCTGGGCCCGGGGAGCCTACGAGCAGTACTTC. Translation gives CAWARGAYEQYF.

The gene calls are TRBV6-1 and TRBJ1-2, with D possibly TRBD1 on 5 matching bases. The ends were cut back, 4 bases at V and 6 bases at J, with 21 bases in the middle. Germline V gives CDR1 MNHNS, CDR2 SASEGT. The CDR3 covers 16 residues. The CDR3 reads CASSGAGTTKPNGYTF. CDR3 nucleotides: TGTGCCAGCAGTGGAGCCGGGACTACAAAGCCCAATGGCTACACCTTC.

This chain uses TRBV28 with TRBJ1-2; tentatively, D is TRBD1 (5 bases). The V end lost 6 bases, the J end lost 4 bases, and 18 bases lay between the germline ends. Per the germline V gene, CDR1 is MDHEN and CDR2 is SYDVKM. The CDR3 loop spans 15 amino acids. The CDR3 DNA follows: TGTGCCAGCAGGAAAAGCTACGGGGGGACCTATGGCTACACCTTC. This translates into CASRKSYGGTYGYTF.

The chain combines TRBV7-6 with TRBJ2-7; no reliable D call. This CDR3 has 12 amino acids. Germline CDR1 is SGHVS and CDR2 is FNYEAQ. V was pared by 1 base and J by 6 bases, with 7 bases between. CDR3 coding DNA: TGTGCCAGCAGCTTAGAGGACGGCGAGCAGTACTTC. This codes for CASSLEDGEQYF.

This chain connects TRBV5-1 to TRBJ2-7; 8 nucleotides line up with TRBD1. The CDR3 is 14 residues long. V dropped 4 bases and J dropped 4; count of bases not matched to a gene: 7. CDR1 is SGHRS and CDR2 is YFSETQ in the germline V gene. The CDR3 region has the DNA TGCGCCAGCAGCCTCCGACAGGGGTTGTACGAGCAGTACTTC. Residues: CASSLRQGLYEQYF.

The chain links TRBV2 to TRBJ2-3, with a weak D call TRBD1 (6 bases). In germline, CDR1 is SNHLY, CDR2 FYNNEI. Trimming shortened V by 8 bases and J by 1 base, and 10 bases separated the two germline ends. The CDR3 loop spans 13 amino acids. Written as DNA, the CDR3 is TGTGCCAGCCTACCAGGGGGCACAGATACGCAGTATTTT. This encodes CASLPGGTDTQYF.

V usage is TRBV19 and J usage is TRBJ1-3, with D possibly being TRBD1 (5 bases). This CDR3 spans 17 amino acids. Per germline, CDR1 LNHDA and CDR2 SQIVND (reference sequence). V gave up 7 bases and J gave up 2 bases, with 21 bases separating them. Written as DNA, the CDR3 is TGTGCCAGTACCGCCCTCAACCGACAGACGACTGGAAACACCATATATTTT. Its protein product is CASTALNRQTTGNTIYF.

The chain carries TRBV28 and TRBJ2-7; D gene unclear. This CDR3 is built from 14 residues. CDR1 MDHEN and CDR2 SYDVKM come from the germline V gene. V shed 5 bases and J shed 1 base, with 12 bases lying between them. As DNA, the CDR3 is TGTGCCAGCAGTCTCGGACGTAGGTCCTACGAGCAGTACTTC. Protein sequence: CASSLGRRSYEQYF.

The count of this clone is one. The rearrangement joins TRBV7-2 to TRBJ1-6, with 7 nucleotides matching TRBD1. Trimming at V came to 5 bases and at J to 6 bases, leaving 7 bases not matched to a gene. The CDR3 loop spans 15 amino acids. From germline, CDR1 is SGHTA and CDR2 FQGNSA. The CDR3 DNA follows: TGTGCCAGCAGCGCACGACAGGGTTTTAATTCACCCCTCCACTTT. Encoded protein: CASSARQGFNSPLHF. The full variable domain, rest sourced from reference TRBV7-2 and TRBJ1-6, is GAGVSQSPSNKVTEKGKDVELRCDPISGHTALYWYRQSLGQGLEFLIYFQGNSAPDKSGLPSDRFSAERTGGSVSTLTIQRTQQEDSAVYLCASSARQGFNSPLHFGNGTRLTVT.

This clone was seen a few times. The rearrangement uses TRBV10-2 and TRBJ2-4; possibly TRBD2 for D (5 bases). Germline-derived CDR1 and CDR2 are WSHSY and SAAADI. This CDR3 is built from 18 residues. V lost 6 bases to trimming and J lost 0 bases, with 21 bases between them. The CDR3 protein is CASRDLSGAVLAKNIQYF. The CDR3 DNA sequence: TGCGCCAGCAGAGACCTGAGCGGAGCTGTGCTAGCCAAAAACATTCAGTACTTC.